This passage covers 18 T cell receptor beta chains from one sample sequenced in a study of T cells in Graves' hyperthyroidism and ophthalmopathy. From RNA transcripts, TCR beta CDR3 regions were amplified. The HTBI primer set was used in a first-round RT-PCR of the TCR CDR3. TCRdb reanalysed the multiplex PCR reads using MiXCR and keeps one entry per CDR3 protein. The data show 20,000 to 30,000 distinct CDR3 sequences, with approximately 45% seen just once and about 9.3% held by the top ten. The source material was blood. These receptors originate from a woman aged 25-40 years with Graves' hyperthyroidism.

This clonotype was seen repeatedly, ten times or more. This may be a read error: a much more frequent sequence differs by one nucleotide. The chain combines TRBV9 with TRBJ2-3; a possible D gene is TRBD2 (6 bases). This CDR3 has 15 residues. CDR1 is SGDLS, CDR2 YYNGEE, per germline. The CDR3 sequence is CASSVVSGAVDTRYF. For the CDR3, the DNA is TGTGCCAGCAGCGTAGTTTCGGGAGCGGTGGATACGCGGTATTTT.

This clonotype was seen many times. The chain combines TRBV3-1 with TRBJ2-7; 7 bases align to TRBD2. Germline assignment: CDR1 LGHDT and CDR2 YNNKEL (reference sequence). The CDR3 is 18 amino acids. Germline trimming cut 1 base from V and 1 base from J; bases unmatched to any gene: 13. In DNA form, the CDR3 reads TGTGCCAGCAGCCAAGCGGCGGGGGTGGACACGTTTTCCTACGAGCAGTACTTC. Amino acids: CASSQAAGVDTFSYEQYF.

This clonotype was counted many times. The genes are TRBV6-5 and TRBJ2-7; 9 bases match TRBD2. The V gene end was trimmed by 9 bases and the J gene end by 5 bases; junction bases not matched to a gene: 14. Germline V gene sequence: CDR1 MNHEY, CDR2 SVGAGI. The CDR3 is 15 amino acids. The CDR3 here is CASQGFRGRDNEQYF. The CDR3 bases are TGTGCCAGTCAGGGGTTTCGCGGGAGGGATAACGAGCAGTACTTC.

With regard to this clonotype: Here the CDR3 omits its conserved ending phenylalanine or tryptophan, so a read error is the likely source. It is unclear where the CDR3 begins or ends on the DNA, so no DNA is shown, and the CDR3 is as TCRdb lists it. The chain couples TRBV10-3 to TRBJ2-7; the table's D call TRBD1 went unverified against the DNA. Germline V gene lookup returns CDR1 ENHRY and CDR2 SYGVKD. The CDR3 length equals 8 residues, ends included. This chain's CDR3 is CAIRPGEI.

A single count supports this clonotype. The CDR3, as DNA: TGCAGTGCCCTAGGACTAGCGGTTTCCTACGAGCAGTACTTC. This sequence encodes CSALGLAVSYEQYF. V usage is TRBV20-1 and J usage is TRBJ2-7; the match to TRBD2 covers 10 bases. Germline CDR1 reads DFQATT; CDR2 reads SNEGSKA (reference sequence). This CDR3 has 14 amino acids. Trimming removed 6 bases from V and 1 base from J; junction bases left unmatched: 6.

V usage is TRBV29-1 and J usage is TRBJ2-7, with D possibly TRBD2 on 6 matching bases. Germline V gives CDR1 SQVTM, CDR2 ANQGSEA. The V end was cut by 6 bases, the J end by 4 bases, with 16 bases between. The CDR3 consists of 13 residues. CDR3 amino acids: CSVIGEATYEQYF. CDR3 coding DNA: TGCAGCGTCATAGGGGAGGCTACTTACGAGCAGTACTTC.

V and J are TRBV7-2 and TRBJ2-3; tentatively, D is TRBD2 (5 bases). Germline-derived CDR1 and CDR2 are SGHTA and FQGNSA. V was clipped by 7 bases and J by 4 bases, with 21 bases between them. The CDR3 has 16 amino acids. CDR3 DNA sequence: TGTGCCAGCATCCGGGAAGAGTGGGAGTCGGCAGATACGCAGTATTTT. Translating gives CASIREEWESADTQYF.

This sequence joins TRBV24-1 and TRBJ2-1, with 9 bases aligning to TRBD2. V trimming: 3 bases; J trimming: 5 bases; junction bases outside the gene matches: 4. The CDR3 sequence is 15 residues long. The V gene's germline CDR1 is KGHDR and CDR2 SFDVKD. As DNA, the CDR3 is TGTGCCACCAGTGATCCGGGACTAGCTGACAATGAGCAGTTCTTC. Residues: CATSDPGLADNEQFF.

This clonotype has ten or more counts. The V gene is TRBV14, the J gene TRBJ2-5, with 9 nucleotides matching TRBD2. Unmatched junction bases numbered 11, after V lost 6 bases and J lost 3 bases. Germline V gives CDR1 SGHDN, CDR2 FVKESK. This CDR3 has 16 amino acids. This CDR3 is CASSRPRLAEKETQYF. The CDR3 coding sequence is TGTGCCAGCAGTCGCCCACGACTAGCGGAAAAAGAGACCCAGTACTTC.

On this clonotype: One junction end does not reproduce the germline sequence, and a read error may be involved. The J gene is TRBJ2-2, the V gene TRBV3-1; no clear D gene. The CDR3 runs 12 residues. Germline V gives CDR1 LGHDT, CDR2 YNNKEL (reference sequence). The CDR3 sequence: CANSRSAGELFF. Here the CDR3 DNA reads TGTGCCAACAGCCGCTCTGCCGGGGAGCTGTTTTTT. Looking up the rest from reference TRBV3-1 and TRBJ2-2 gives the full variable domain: DTAVSQTPKYLVTQMGNDKSIKCEQNLGHDTMYWYKQDSKKFLKIMFSYNNKELIINETVPNRFSPKSPDKAHLNLHINSLELGDSAVYFCANSRSAGELFFGEGSRLTVL.

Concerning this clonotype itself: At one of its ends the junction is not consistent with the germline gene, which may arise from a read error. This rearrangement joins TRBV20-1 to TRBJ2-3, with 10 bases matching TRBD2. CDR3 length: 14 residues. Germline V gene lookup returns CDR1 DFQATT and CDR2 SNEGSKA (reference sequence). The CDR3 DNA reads TGCAGTGCCATAGCGGGAGGAGCGGCAGATACGCAGTATTTC. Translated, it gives CSAIAGGAADTQYF.

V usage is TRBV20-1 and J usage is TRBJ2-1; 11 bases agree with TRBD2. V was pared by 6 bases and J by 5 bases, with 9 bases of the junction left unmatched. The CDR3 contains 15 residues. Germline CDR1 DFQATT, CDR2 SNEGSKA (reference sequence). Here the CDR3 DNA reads TGCAGTGCAGACATGGGACTAGCGGAAGACAATGAGCAGTTCTTC. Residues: CSADMGLAEDNEQFF.

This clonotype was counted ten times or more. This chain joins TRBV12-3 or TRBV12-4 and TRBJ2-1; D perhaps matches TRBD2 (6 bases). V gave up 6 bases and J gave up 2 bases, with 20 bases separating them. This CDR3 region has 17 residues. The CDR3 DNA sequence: TGTGCCAGCAGGCGAAGACGGGACTTAACGGCCTACAATGAGCAGTTCTTC. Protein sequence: CASRRRRDLTAYNEQFF.

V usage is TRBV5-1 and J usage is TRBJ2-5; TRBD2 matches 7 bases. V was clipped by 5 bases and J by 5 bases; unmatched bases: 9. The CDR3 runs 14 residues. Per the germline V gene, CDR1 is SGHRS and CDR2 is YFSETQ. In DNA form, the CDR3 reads TGCGCCAGCAGGGGGACCAGCGGGACTGAGACCCAGTACTTC. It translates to CASRGTSGTETQYF. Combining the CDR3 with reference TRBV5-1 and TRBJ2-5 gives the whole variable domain KAGVTQTPRYLIKTRGQQVTLSCSPISGHRSVSWYQQTPGQGLQFLFEYFSETQRNKGNFPGRFSGRQFSNSRSEMNVSTLELGDSALYLCASRGTSGTETQYFGPGTRLLVL.

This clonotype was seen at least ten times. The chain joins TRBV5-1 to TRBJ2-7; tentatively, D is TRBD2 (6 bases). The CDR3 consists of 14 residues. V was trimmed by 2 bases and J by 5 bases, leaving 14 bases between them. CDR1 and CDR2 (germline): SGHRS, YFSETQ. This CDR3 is CASSFARGSNEQYF. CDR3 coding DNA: TGCGCCAGCAGCTTCGCGCGGGGATCGAACGAGCAGTACTTC.

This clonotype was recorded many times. CDR3 residues: CASSPFSGGYNEQFF. Here the CDR3 DNA reads TGTGCCAGCAGTCCGTTTAGCGGGGGGTACAATGAGCAGTTCTTC. The V call is TRBV12-3 or TRBV12-4, the J call TRBJ2-1, with 10 bases that match TRBD2. The CDR3 length is 15 residues. Trimming at V came to 5 bases and at J to 4 bases, leaving 5 bases not matched to a gene.

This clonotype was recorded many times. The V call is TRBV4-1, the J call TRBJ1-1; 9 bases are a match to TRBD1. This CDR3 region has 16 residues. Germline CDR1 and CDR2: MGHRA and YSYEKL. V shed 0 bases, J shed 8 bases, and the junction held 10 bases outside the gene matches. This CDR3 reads CASSQDRTGAMEEAFF. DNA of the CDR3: TGCGCCAGCAGCCAAGATCGGACAGGGGCGATGGAAGAAGCTTTCTTT.

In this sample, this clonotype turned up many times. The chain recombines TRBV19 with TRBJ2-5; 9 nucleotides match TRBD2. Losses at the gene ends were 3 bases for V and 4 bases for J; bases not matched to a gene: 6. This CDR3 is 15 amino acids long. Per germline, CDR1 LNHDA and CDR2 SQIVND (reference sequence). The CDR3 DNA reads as TGTGCCAGTAGTATTCGGCGGGAGGGCCGAGAGACCCAGTACTTC. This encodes CASSIRREGRETQYF.